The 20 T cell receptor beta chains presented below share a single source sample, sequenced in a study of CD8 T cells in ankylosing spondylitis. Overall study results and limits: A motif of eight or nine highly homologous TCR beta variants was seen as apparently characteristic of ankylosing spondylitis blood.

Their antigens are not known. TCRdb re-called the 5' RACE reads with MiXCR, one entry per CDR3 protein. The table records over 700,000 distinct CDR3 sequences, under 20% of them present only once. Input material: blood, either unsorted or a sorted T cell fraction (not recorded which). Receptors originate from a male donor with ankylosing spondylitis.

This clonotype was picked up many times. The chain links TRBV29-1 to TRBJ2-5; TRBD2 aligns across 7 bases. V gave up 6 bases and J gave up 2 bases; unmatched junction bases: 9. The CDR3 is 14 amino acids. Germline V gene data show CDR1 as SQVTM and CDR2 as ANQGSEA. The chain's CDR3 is CSVESGDPQETQYF. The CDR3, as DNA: TGCAGCGTCGAAAGCGGGGACCCACAAGAGACCCAGTACTTC.

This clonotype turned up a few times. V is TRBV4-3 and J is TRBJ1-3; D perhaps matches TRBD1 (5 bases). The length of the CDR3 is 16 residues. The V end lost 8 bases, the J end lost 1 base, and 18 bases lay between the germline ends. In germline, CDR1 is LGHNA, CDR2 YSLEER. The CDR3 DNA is TGCGCCAGCCAACGGTTCAGGGCGGATTCTGGAAACACCATATATTTT. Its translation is CASQRFRADSGNTIYF.

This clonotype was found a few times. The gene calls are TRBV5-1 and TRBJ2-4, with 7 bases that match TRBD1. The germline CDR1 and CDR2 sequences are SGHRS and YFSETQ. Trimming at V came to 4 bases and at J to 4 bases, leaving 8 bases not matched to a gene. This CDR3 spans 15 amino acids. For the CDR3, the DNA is TGCGCCAGCAGCCTTACCGGGACAGAAAAAAACATTCAGTACTTC. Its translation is CASSLTGTEKNIQYF. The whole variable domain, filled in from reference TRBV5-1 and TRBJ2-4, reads KAGVTQTPRYLIKTRGQQVTLSCSPISGHRSVSWYQQTPGQGLQFLFEYFSETQRNKGNFPGRFSGRQFSNSRSEMNVSTLELGDSALYLCASSLTGTEKNIQYFGAGTRLSVL.

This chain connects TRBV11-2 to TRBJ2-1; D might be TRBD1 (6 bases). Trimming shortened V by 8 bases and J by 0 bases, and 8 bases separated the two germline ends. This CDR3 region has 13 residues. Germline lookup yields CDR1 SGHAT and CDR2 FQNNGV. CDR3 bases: TGTGCCAGCGAGGGGGTCTCCTACAATGAGCAGTTCTTC. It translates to CASEGVSYNEQFF.

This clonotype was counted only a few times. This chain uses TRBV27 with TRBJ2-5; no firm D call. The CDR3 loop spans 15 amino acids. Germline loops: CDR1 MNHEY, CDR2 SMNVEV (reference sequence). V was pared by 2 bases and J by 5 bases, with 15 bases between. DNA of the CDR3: TGTGCCAGCAGTTTAGAGTGGAACAGTCGGGAGACCCAGTACTTC. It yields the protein CASSLEWNSRETQYF.

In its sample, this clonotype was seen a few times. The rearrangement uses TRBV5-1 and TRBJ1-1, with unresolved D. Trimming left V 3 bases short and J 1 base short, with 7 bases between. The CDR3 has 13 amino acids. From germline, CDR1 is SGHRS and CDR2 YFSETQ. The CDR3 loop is CASSSVGNTEAFF. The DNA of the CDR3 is TGCGCCAGCAGCTCCGTTGGGAACACTGAAGCTTTCTTT.

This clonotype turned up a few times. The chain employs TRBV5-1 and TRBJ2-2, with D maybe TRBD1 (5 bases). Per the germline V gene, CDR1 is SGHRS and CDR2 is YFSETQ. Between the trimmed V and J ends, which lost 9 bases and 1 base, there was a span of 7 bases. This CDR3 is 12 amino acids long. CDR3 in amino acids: CATQGNTGELFF. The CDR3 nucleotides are TGCGCCACCCAGGGGAACACCGGGGAGCTGTTTTTT.

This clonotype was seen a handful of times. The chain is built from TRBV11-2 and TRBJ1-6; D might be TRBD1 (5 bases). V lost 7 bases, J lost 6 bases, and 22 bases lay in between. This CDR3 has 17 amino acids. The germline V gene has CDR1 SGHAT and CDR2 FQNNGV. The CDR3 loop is CASTSPRAPGTNSPLHF. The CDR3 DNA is TGTGCCAGCACCTCCCCGAGGGCTCCTGGGACTAATTCACCCCTCCACTTT.

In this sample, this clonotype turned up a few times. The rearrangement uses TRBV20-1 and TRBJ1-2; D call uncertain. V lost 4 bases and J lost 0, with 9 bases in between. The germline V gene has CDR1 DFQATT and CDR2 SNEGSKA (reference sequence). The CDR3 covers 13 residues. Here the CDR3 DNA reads TGCAGTGCTATCCCCAGCGCTAACTATGGCTACACCTTC. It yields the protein CSAIPSANYGYTF.

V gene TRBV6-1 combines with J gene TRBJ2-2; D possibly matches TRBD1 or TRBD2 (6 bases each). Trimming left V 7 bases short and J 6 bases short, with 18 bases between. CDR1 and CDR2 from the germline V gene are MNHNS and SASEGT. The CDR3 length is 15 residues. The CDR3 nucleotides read TGTGCCAGCAACCCGGGCCCCGGGGGCGCCGGGGAGCTGTTTTTT. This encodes CASNPGPGGAGELFF.

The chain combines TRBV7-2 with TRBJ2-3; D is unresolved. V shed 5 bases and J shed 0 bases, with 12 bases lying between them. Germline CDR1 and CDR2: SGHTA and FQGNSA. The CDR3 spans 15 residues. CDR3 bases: TGTGCCAGCAGCCGGAGATCTACTAGCACAGATACGCAGTATTTT. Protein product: CASSRRSTSTDTQYF.

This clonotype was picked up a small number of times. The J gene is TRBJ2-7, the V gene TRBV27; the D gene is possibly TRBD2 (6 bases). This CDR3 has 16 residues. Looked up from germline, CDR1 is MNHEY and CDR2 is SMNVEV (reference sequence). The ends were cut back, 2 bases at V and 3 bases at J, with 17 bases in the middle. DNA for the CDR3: TGTGCCAGCAGTTTACAGGAGCTGGACGGGGGCTACGAGCAGTACTTC. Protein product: CASSLQELDGGYEQYF.

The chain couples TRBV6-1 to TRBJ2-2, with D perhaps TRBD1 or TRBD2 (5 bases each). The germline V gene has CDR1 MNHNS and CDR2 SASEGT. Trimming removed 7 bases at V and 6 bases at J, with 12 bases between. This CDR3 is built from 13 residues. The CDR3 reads CASKRGWAGELFF. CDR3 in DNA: TGTGCCAGCAAGAGGGGTTGGGCCGGGGAGCTGTTTTTT.

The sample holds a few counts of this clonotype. The CDR3 loop reads CASSLLPQEDSYEQYF. DNA of the CDR3: TGCGCCAGCAGCTTGCTACCCCAGGAAGATTCCTACGAGCAGTACTTC. The chain uses TRBV5-1 and TRBJ2-7; D unresolved. The germline V and J ends were trimmed by 1 base and 1 base, with 15 bases remaining between them. The germline V gene encodes CDR1 SGHRS and CDR2 YFSETQ. This CDR3 region has 16 residues.

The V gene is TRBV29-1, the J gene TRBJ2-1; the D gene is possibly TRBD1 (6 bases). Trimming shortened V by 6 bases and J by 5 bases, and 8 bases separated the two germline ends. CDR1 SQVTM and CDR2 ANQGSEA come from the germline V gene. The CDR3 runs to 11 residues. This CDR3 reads CSVNRDNEQFF. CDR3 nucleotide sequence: TGCAGCGTAAACAGGGACAATGAGCAGTTCTTC.

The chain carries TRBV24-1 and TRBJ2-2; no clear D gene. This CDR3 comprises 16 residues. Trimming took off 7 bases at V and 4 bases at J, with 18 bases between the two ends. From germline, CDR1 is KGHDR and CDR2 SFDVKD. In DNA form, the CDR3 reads TGTGCCACCAGCTCCCCAAAACCCGGAAGCACCGGGGAGCTGTTTTTT. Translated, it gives CATSSPKPGSTGELFF.

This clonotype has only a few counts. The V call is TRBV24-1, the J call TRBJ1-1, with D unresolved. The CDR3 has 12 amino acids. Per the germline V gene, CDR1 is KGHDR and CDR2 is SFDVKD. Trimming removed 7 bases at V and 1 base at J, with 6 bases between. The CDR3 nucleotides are TGTGCCACCAGGGCAGGGAACACTGAAGCTTTCTTT. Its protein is CATRAGNTEAFF.

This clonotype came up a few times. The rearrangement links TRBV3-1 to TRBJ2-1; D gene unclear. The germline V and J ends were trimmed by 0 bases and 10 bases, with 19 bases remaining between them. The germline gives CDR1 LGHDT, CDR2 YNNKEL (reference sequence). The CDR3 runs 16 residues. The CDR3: CASSQESSYPVSEQFF. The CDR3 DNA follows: TGTGCCAGCAGCCAAGAGTCCTCCTACCCGGTAAGCGAGCAGTTCTTC.

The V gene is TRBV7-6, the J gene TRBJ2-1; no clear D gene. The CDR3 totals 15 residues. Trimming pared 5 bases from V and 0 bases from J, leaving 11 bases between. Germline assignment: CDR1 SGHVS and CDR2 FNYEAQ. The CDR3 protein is CASSPDYSSYNEQFF. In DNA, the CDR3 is TGTGCCAGCAGCCCGGATTATAGCTCCTACAATGAGCAGTTCTTC.

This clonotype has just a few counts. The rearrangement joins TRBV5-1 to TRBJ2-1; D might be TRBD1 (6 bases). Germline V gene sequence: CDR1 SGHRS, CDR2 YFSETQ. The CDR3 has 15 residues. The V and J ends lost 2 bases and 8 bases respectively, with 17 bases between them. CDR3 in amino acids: CASSLRAGVSDEQFF. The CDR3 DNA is TGCGCCAGCAGCTTAAGGGCAGGGGTAAGCGATGAGCAGTTCTTC.